This TCR beta chain derives from a study of beta chain features in type 1 diabetes. Study background: Age, gender, cell numbers and subset yield matched between patients and controls.

This CDR3 has 16 amino acids. The germline CDR1 and CDR2 sequences are MDHEN and SYDVKM. The junction had 11 bases not matched to a gene; V was cut back by 6 bases and J by 4 bases. Since all of the isolated RNA was reverse transcribed, expressed TCRB transcripts were what got sequenced. Data came from immunoSEQ multiplex PCR; TCRdb stores just in-frame clones and leaves some out. The sample lists approximately 250,000 clones, around 24% occurring once. Findings and caveats of the study: Within each of all four CD4+ subsets, Type 1 diabetes patients had TCRB CDR3s that were moderately but significantly shorter. Compared with healthy donors, patients appeared to share more similar naive, central memory and regulatory TCRB repertoires. The cDNA sequencing approach could over-represent high-TCR-expressing cells.

Comments on this clone: Its matching antigen is unknown.

The V and J genes are TRBV28 and TRBJ2-1; TRBD2 agrees at 8 bases. The receptor was derived from a woman under 40 with type 1 diabetes. The specimen was naive CD4+ T cells from blood. CDR3 nucleotides: TGTGCCAGCAGCCCCCTAGCGGGCTCCCAGTACAATGAGCAGTTCTTC. Its protein is CASSPLAGSQYNEQFF.